This T cell receptor (beta chain) comes out of a study of CD8 T cells in Susac syndrome. This clonotype was found once. The study sequenced TCR beta in blood CD8+ and CD4+ T cells. RNA totalling roughly 0.5 to 1 ug underwent reverse transcription with random hexamers. Coverage of TCR beta CDR3 amplification by immunoSEQ multiplex PCR extended to 54 Vbeta and 13 Jbeta. MiXCR was run by TCRdb on the immunoSEQ multiplex PCR reads, yielding one entry per CDR3 protein. The repertoire holds 150,000 to 180,000 distinct CDR3 sequences, with 95% to 96% as singletons. Sequences were obtained from CD8+ T cells from PBMCs. The receptor was derived from a human donor with multiple sclerosis.

The CDR3 spells CASSLAGTSVGNEQFF. In DNA form, the CDR3 reads TGTGCCAGCTCCCTCGCGGGGACTAGCGTAGGTAATGAGCAGTTCTTC. The rearrangement uses TRBV6-1 and TRBJ2-1; TRBD2 agrees at 10 bases. V shed 8 bases and J 7 bases; nucleotides not matched to a gene: 14. The CDR3 length is 16 residues. Germline V gene sequence: CDR1 MNHNS, CDR2 SASEGT.